These 13 T cell receptor beta chains originate from one sample sequenced in a study of blood T cell repertoires in COVID-19. Produced via immunoSEQ multiplex PCR; TCRdb's table is partial and in-frame only. The top ten hold about 0.64% of the sample, which has a few hundred thousand clones, nearly 90% seen once. Sequencing was carried out using peripheral blood. These receptors all come from a human donor in a cohort sampled during active COVID-19.

The chain is built from TRBV4-1 and TRBJ2-5; D is ambiguous. With 5 bases removed from V and 2 bases from J, the gap between germline ends came to 9 bases. The CDR3 sequence is 13 residues long. Germline CDR1 reads MGHRA; CDR2 reads YSYEKL. Here the CDR3 DNA reads TGCGCCAGCAGCTTGGCGGAGCAAGAGACCCAGTACTTC. Its protein product is CASSLAEQETQYF.

The CDR3 DNA sequence: TGTGCCAGCAGCCCGGGGGGGTCGGACATTCAGTACTTC. Translation: CASSPGGSDIQYF. The chain employs TRBV7-3 and TRBJ2-4, with 8 bases identical to TRBD2. CDR1 is SGHTA and CDR2 is FQGTGA in the germline V gene. The CDR3 loop spans 13 amino acids. V lost 5 bases and J lost 8; bases outside the gene matches: 5.

The chain is built from TRBV13 and TRBJ1-2; 9 nucleotides agree with TRBD1. This CDR3 has 15 residues. V dropped 3 bases and J dropped 4; count of bases not matched to a gene: 6. Germline V gives CDR1 PRHDT, CDR2 FYEKMQ (reference sequence). The CDR3 DNA follows: TGTGCCAGCAGCTTGGGGACAGGGTTAGGCTATGGCTACACCTTC. This sequence encodes CASSLGTGLGYGYTF.

V usage is TRBV2 and J usage is TRBJ2-4, with D perhaps TRBD1 (6 bases). Deletions cut 7 bases from V and 2 bases from J, with 12 bases between. CDR3 length: 14 residues. Germline V lookup: CDR1 SNHLY, CDR2 FYNNEI. Here the CDR3 reads CASIQGLSKNIQYF. The CDR3 DNA is TGTGCCAGCATCCAGGGGCTGTCCAAAAACATTCAGTACTTC.

The genes are TRBV7-9 and TRBJ1-2, with a tentative D call TRBD1 (6 bases). V lost 3 bases to trimming and J lost 8 bases, with 13 bases between them. The CDR3 contains 13 residues. CDR1 SEHNR and CDR2 FQNEAQ come from the germline V gene (reference sequence). In nucleotides, the CDR3 is TGTGCCAGCAGCTTTGGGGGGGCGTACGGCTACACCTTC. This sequence encodes CASSFGGAYGYTF.

The J gene is TRBJ2-2, the V gene TRBV3-1 (or the pseudogene TRBV3-2); TRBD2 matches 9 bases. V was pared by 4 bases and J by 6 bases, with 9 bases of the junction left unmatched. There are 16 residues in the CDR3. Germline lookup yields CDR1 LGHDT and CDR2 YNNKEL (reference sequence). The CDR3 DNA follows: TGTGCCAGCAGCCCTCCAGGGACTAGCCTTCCCGGGGAGCTGTTTTTT. Its protein product is CASSPPGTSLPGELFF.

This clone was seen once. The rearrangement links TRBV7-2 to TRBJ1-1, with D possibly matching TRBD1 (5 bases). V gave up 3 bases and J gave up 0 bases, with 11 bases separating them. The CDR3 spans 15 residues. Germline V gene data show CDR1 as SGHTA and CDR2 as FQGNSA. CDR3 sequence (DNA): TGTGCCAGCAGCTTTCAAACAGGTATGAACACTGAAGCTTTCTTT. Protein sequence: CASSFQTGMNTEAFF.

V usage is TRBV10-3 and J usage is TRBJ1-2, with D uncertain. CDR3 length equals 12 residues. Deletions cut 0 bases from V and 8 bases from J, with 7 bases between. Germline lookup yields CDR1 ENHRY and CDR2 SYGVKD. Here the CDR3 DNA reads TGTGCCATCAGTGAGTCTACTTTAGGCTACACCTTC. It specifies CAISESTLGYTF.

This rearrangement joins TRBV10-1 to TRBJ2-5; D remains ambiguous. V lost 0 bases, J lost 5 bases, and 13 bases lay in between. This CDR3 is built from 15 residues. The germline CDR1 and CDR2 sequences are WNHNN and SYGVQD (reference sequence). CDR3 DNA sequence: TGCGCCAGCAGTGAGTCGAACGGGTTCATGGAGACCCAGTACTTC. Protein: CASSESNGFMETQYF.

This clone was detected a few times. The chain joins TRBV11-2 to TRBJ2-1, with 8 bases identical to TRBD1. Per germline, CDR1 SGHAT and CDR2 FQNNGV. This CDR3 is 15 amino acids long. With 8 bases clipped from V and 4 bases from J, the junction kept 10 bases outside the gene matches. CDR3 sequence reads: CASAPGQGVYNEQFF. CDR3 in DNA: TGTGCCAGCGCCCCTGGACAGGGAGTTTACAATGAGCAGTTCTTC. Full variable domain (remainder filled in from reference TRBV11-2 and TRBJ2-1): EAGVAQSPRYKIIEKRQSVAFWCNPISGHATLYWYQQILGQGPKLLIQFQNNGVVDDSQLPKDRFSAERLKGVDSTLKIQPAKLEDSAVYLCASAPGQGVYNEQFFGPGTRLTVL.

The J gene is TRBJ2-7, the V gene TRBV4-1; D possibly corresponds to TRBD2 (5 bases). Trimming took 0 bases from V and 2 from J, leaving 11 bases between them. The CDR3 extends over 15 amino acids. Germline V gene sequence: CDR1 MGHRA, CDR2 YSYEKL. The CDR3 nucleotides read TGCGCCAGCAGCCAAGAGGAGCGGAGGACCTACGAGCAGTACTTC. Amino acid sequence: CASSQEERRTYEQYF.

The chain employs TRBV4-2 and TRBJ1-6; tentative D call: TRBD1 (6 bases). Trimming took 4 bases from V and 5 from J, leaving 9 bases between them. CDR3 length: 14 residues. CDR1 is LGHNA and CDR2 is YNFKEQ in the germline V gene. CDR3 amino acids: CASSLQGDNSPLHF. CDR3 bases: TGTGCCAGCAGCCTACAGGGAGATAATTCACCCCTCCACTTT.

The chain uses TRBV6-5 and TRBJ2-7; 11 nucleotides match TRBD1. The V gene end was trimmed by 5 bases and the J gene end by 4 bases; junction bases not matched to a gene: 4. The CDR3 totals 14 residues. The germline V gene has CDR1 MNHEY and CDR2 SVGAGI. The CDR3 nucleotides are TGTGCCAGCAGTCGGACAGGGGGCAGGTACGAGCAGTACTTC. Protein: CASSRTGGRYEQYF.